This T cell receptor beta chain derives from a study of blood T cell repertoires in COVID-19. As for the study in general: Sites in the United States, Italy and Spain provided acute and convalescent COVID-19 samples.

Methods used by the authors: The authors estimated nucleated cell counts from reference gene primer amplification. The protocol was immunoSEQ multiplex PCR, while the TCRdb copy is restricted to in-frame clones and leaves out a portion. The V and J calls and clone size are taken from that table; D and trimming were inferred from the DNA. The sample has almost 250,000 clones, around 89% seen once; the top ten hold approximately 3.7%. Germline CDR1 is MDHEN and CDR2 is SYDVKM. The germline V and J ends were trimmed by 4 bases and 0 bases, with 18 bases remaining between them. The CDR3 is 18 residues long. The age range of participants was 18 to 89 years, with residence in approximately 25 US areas. Donors of Cohort 3 who recovered were those that had two negative PCRs, clearance, or symptom resolution.

Specimen: PBMCs or T cells enriched from blood (not recorded which). This rearrangement joins TRBV28 to TRBJ1-4; no clear D gene. This clonotype was obtained from a woman aged 30 to 39 who had recovered from COVID-19. CDR3 coding DNA: TGTGCCAGCAGTTCCCTTATCTCCCCTCTTGCAACTAATGAAAAACTGTTTTTT. This translates into CASSSLISPLATNEKLFF.